This T cell receptor beta chain was profiled in a study of T cell responses to AZD1222 COVID-19 vaccine. Findings of the study overall: The sample set comprised mostly white British donors with more females, and clonal diversity was possibly underestimated. Regions left unmutated in variants are reportedly the target of nearly half of spike-specific TCRs. Researchers took repertoire samples only after the peak T cell response had come.

Comments on this clone: Antigen specificity is unknown.

The protocol was immunoSEQ multiplex PCR, while the TCRdb copy is restricted to in-frame clones and leaves out a portion. The data hold around 150,000 clones, with more than 75% observed a single time. The CDR3 runs 10 residues. The germline gives CDR1 SGHRS, CDR2 YFSETQ. V lost 5 bases to trimming and J lost 7 bases, with 7 bases between them. Whether given at about 4 or about 12 weeks, second doses were pooled. This TCR derives from an adult who received the AZD1222 COVID-19 vaccine. The source was peripheral blood, collected 28 days after the second AZD1222 dose. The chain uses TRBV5-1 and TRBJ2-7, with D unresolved. Here the CDR3 reads CASRLREQYF. The CDR3 region has the DNA TGCGCCAGCAGATTACGGGAGCAGTACTTC.